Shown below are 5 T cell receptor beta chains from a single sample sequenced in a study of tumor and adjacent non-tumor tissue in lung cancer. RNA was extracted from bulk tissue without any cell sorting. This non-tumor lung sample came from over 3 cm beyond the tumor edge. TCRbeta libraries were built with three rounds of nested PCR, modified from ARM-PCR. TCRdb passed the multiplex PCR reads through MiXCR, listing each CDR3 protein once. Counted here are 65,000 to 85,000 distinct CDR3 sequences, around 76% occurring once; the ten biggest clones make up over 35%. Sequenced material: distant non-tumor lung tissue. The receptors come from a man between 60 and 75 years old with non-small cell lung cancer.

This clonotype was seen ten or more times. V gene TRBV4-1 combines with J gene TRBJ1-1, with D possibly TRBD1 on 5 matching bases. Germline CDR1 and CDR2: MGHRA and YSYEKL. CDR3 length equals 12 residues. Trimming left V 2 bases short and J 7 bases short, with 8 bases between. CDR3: CASSQQGFEAFF. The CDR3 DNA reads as TGCGCCAGCAGCCAACAGGGATTTGAAGCTTTCTTT.

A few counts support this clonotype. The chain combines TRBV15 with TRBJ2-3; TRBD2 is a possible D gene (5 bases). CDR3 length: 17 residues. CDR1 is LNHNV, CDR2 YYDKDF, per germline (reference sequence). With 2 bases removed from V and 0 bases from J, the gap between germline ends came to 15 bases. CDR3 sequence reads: CATSRSSSDASTDTQYF. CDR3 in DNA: TGTGCCACCAGCAGATCCAGTAGCGACGCTAGCACAGATACGCAGTATTTT.

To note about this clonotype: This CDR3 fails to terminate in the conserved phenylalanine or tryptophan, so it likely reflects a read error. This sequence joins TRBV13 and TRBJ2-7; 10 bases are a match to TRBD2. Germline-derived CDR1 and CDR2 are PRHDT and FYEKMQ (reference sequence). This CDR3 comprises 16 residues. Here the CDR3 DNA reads TGTGCCAGCAGCTACCTAGCGGGAGAGTCAATGTACGGGCAGTACTTG. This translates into CASSYLAGESMYGQYL.

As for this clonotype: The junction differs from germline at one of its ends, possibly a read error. The CDR3: CASIYFHEDGEKLFF. DNA of the CDR3: TGTGCCAGCATTTACTTTCATGAGGACGGGGAAAAACTGTTTTTT. This sequence joins TRBV6-2 or TRBV6-3 and TRBJ1-4; D not certain. Germline CDR1 is MNHEY and CDR2 is SVGEGT. The CDR3 totals 15 residues.

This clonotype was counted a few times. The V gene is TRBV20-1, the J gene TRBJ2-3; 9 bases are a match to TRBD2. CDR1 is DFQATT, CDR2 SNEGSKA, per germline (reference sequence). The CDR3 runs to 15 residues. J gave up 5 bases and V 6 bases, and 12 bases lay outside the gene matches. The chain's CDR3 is CSASQEAGGIDTQYF. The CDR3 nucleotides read TGCAGTGCCTCCCAAGAAGCGGGAGGCATAGATACGCAGTATTTT.